These 2 T cell receptor beta chains originate from one sample sequenced in a study of blood T cells in healthy people across ages. A second about 7 to 11 cycle PCR used barcoded and J-beta primers. MiXCR, applied by TCRdb to the 5' RACE reads, yields one record per CDR3 protein. The table lists 760,000 or so distinct CDR3 sequences, around 25% of them singletons. These same data were also listed under a study on T cells of mothers and their children.

Sequenced: blood. The receptors here all came from a boy aged 5-17 years in good health.

The J gene is TRBJ2-7, the V gene TRBV2; D may be TRBD2 (6 bases). V shed 10 bases and J shed 2 bases, with 12 bases lying between them. The CDR3 runs 12 residues. Per germline, CDR1 SNHLY and CDR2 FYNNEI. CDR3 region: CATRTGAYEQYF. Here the CDR3 DNA reads TGTGCCACCCGGACGGGAGCCTACGAGCAGTACTTC.

This clonotype was observed a few times. The chain employs TRBV29-1 and TRBJ2-7; D assignment may be TRBD1 or TRBD2 (5 bases each). Germline V gene data show CDR1 as SQVTM and CDR2 as ANQGSEA. The CDR3 consists of 12 residues. V shed 7 bases and J shed 1 base, with 11 bases lying between them. The CDR3 bases are TGCAGCGCCGGGGACGTATCCTACGAGCAGTACTTC. Protein product: CSAGDVSYEQYF.